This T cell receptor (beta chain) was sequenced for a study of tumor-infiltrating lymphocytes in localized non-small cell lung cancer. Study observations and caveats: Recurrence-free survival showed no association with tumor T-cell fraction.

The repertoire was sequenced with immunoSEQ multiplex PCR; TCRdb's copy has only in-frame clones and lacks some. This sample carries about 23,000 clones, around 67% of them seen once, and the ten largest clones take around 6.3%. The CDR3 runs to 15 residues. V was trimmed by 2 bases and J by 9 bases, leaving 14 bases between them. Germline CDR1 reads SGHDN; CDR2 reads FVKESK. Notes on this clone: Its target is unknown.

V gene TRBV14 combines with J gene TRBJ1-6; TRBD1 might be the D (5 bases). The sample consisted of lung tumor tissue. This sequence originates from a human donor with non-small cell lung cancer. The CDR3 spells CASSQYLGGGSPLHF. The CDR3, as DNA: TGTGCCAGCAGCCAATATTTGGGGGGAGGTTCACCCCTCCACTTT.